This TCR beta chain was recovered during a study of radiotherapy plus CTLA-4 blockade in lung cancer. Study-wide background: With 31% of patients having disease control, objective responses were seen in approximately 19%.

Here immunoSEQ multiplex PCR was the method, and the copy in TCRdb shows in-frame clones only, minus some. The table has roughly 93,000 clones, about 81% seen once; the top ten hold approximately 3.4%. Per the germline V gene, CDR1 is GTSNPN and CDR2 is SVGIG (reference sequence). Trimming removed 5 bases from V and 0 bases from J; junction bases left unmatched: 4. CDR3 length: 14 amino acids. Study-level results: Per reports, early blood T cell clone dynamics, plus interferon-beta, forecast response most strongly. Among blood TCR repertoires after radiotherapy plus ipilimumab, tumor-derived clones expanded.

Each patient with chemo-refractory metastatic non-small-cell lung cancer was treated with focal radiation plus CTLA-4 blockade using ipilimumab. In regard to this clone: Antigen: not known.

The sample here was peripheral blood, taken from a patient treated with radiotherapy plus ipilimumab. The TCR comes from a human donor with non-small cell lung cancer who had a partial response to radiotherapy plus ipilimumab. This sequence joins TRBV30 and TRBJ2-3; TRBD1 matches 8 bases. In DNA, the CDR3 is TGTGCCTGGTCGACAGGGGCTAGCACAGATACGCAGTATTTT. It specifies CAWSTGASTDTQYF.